The clone carrying this T cell receptor (beta chain) was seen only a few times. Its target is unknown. The use of a sample-barcoded 5' primer and a J-beta primer mix characterized a second PCR of about 6 to 12 cycles. The study obtained at least 3 million CDR3-containing paired-end reads from every sample. A single record per CDR3 protein comes from TCRdb applying MiXCR to the 5' RACE reads. Here the sample spans some 890,000 distinct CDR3 sequences, about 29% being singletons. This sample is drawn from a study of blood T cells in healthy people across ages. Study results and caveats: Per million T cells, TCR beta diversity dropped about linearly as age rose.

The J segment lost 3 bases and the V segment lost 2 bases, leaving 4 bases of the junction unmatched. The CDR3 contains 14 residues. Germline V lookup: CDR1 DFQATT, CDR2 SNEGSKA (reference sequence). These same data were also listed under a study on T cells of mothers and their children. That investigation notes: The sample comes from 8 or 9 healthy Caucasian donors: mothers and children. The second PCR's M1S primer added sample barcodes and 2-4 random nucleotides.

The rearrangement uses TRBV20-1 and TRBJ1-1; 9 bases map to TRBD1. This clonotype was sampled from a woman in her 40s in good health. The sequenced sample was blood. The CDR3 reads CSARPGQGYTEAFF. CDR3 coding DNA: TGCAGTGCTAGACCGGGACAGGGATACACTGAAGCTTTCTTT.